What follows are 9 T cell receptor beta chains derived from one specimen sequenced in a study of CD8 T cells in ankylosing spondylitis (dated by TCRdb to between 2016 and 2019). Receptor libraries were prepared by 5' RACE. TCRdb shows the sequencer as Illumina HiSeq 2500. The raw public data were reprocessed by TCRdb itself: fastp quality trimming at Q25, MiXCR clonotype calling, in-frame beta chains only. Rows with one shared CDR3 protein collapse into an entry with the most common genes and DNA. This sample comprises around 210,000 distinct CDR3 sequences, 7.5% to 9.5% of them detected only once. Together, the top ten hold about 5% of the sample. The sequencing input was blood, either unsorted or a sorted T cell fraction (not recorded which). These receptors were obtained from a female donor with ankylosing spondylitis or in good health (not recorded which).

This clonotype showed up many times. The chain couples TRBV20-1 to TRBJ2-7, with 7 bases fitting TRBD1. Germline V gene data show CDR1 as DFQATT and CDR2 as SNEGSKA (reference sequence). J was trimmed by 7 bases and V by 3 bases; bases with no gene match: 12. CDR3 length: 14 amino acids. The CDR3 DNA follows: TGCAGTGCTAGGATTAGACAGGGATTGGGGGAGCAGTACTTC. Encoded protein: CSARIRQGLGEQYF.

Ten or more counts support this clonotype. CDR3 amino acids: CASSLVRGASTDTQYF. CDR3 nucleotide sequence: TGTGCCAGCAGTTTAGTCCGCGGAGCAAGCACAGATACGCAGTATTTT. The chain uses TRBV12-3 or TRBV12-4 and TRBJ2-3; D is unclear. V was shortened by 1 base and J by 0 bases, with 11 bases between the two germline ends. The CDR3 has 16 amino acids.

This clonotype occurred a few times. Written as DNA, the CDR3 is TGTGCCAGCAGTTTTACTACAGGGAGCTCCTACAATGAGCAGTTCTTC. It translates to CASSFTTGSSYNEQFF. V gene TRBV12-3 or TRBV12-4 combines with J gene TRBJ2-1; D may be TRBD1 (6 bases). The CDR3 spans 16 residues. The ends were cut back, 3 bases at V and 0 bases at J, with 12 bases in the middle.

In its sample, this clonotype was seen many times. The V call is TRBV20-1, the J call TRBJ2-1; the match to TRBD1 covers 8 bases. CDR1 is DFQATT, CDR2 SNEGSKA, per germline (reference sequence). This CDR3 region has 14 residues. The V segment lost 5 bases and the J segment 2 bases; nucleotides outside the gene matches: 5. The DNA of the CDR3 is TGCAGTGCTTCCGGGACAGGAACCTACAATGAGCAGTTCTTC. It is translated as CSASGTGTYNEQFF.

This clonotype occurred many times. The chain couples TRBV20-1 to TRBJ2-5; TRBD2 might be the D (5 bases). Trimming took 0 bases from V and 4 from J, leaving 12 bases between them. From germline, CDR1 is DFQATT and CDR2 SNEGSKA (reference sequence). The length of the CDR3 is 14 residues. CDR3 sequence (DNA): TGCAGTGCTAGAGACGCGCTAGCTGGAGAGACCCAGTACTTC. Translating gives CSARDALAGETQYF.

This clonotype was observed at least ten times. The chain is built from TRBV12-3 or TRBV12-4 and TRBJ2-6, with a weak D call TRBD2 (7 bases). V lost 6 bases, J lost 5 bases, and 14 bases lay in between. CDR3 length: 15 amino acids. The CDR3: CASSLGGHWANVLTF. The CDR3 DNA reads TGTGCCAGCAGCCTGGGGGGGCATTGGGCCAACGTCCTGACTTTC.

The table lists this clonotype with many counts. The V call is TRBV12-3 or TRBV12-4, the J call TRBJ2-1; D might be TRBD1 (6 bases). CDR3 length: 14 residues. V lost 6 bases to trimming and J lost 6 bases, with 15 bases between them. The CDR3 DNA follows: TGTGCCAGCAGCCCCGGGACATTTATCAATGAGCAGTTCTTC. Translating it yields CASSPGTFINEQFF.

This clonotype was detected many times. The J gene is TRBJ2-3, the V gene TRBV20-1; TRBD2 aligns across 7 bases. Trimming removed 3 bases from V and 2 bases from J; junction bases left unmatched: 8. Looked up from germline, CDR1 is DFQATT and CDR2 is SNEGSKA (reference sequence). The CDR3 has 15 amino acids. This CDR3 is CSASKREPITDTQYF. CDR3 DNA sequence: TGCAGTGCTAGTAAGCGGGAACCCATCACAGATACGCAGTATTTT.

The V and J genes are TRBV27 and TRBJ2-1; possibly TRBD1 for D (5 bases). Germline loops: CDR1 MNHEY, CDR2 SMNVEV (reference sequence). This CDR3 comprises 13 residues. V was cut by 11 bases and J by 10 bases, with 21 bases left in between. The CDR3 here is CAPMGLWLREQFF. DNA of the CDR3: TGTGCCCCCATGGGGCTATGGTTAAGGGAGCAGTTCTTC.